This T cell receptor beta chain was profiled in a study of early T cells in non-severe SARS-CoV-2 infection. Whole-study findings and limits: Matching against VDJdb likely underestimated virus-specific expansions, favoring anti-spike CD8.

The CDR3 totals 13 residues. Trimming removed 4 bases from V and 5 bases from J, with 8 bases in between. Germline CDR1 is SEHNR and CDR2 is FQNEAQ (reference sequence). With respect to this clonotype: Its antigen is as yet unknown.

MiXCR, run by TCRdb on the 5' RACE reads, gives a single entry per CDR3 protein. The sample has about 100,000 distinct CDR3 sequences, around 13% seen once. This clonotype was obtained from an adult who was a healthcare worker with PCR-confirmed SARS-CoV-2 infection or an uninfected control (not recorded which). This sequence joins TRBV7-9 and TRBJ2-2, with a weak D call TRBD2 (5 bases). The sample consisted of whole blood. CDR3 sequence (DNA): TGTGCCAGCAGCTCGACTATGACCGGGGAGCTGTTTTTT. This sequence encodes CASSSTMTGELFF.